The 27 T cell receptor beta chains below all came from one sample that was sequenced in a study of human T cells and chemical hapten exposure. Before extraction, the whole blood was not fractionated, and total RNA was taken from it. TCRdb passed the 5' RACE reads through MiXCR, listing each CDR3 protein once. The table has around 82,000 distinct CDR3 sequences, about 7.7% seen once. Receptors were obtained from a male donor in good health.

This clonotype is medium-sized within its sample. The J gene is TRBJ2-3, the V gene TRBV14, with no clear D. Trimming removed 4 bases at V and 0 bases at J, with 11 bases between. From germline, CDR1 is SGHDN and CDR2 FVKESK. The length of the CDR3 is 15 residues. The CDR3 DNA sequence: TGTGCCAGCAGCCCGCGGCTAGACAGCACAGATACGCAGTATTTT. Amino acid sequence: CASSPRLDSTDTQYF.

The chain joins TRBV19 to TRBJ2-3, with 10 positions matching TRBD2. The CDR3 is 18 amino acids. Looked up from germline, CDR1 is LNHDA and CDR2 is SQIVND (reference sequence). Trimming cost V 5 bases and J 0 bases; bases outside gene matches: 11. CDR3 in DNA: TGTGCCAGTAGTGAGTCTAGCGGGAGTATGACTAGCACAGATACGCAGTATTTT. Encoded protein: CASSESSGSMTSTDTQYF. Full variable domain (rest looked up from reference TRBV19 and TRBJ2-3): DGGITQSPKYLFRKEGQNVTLSCEQNLNHDAMYWYRQDPGQGLRLIYYSQIVNDFQKGDIAEGYSVSREKKESFPLTVTSAQKNPTAFYLCASSESSGSMTSTDTQYFGPGTRLTVL.

Only a few counts were recorded for this clonotype. The chain employs TRBV21-1 and TRBJ2-4; the table's D call, TRBD1, has no DNA check behind it. TRBV21-1 is reported as a pseudogene. This CDR3 region has 17 residues. The CDR3 bases are TGTGCCAGCAGCAAAGTTGCGGGGCCGCGGGCCAAAAACATTCAGTACTTC. This sequence encodes CASSKVAGPRAKNIQYF.

V usage is TRBV11-2 and J usage is TRBJ2-7; 11 bases align to TRBD2. CDR3 size: 14 residues. The V and J ends lost 1 base and 7 bases, in that order; junction bases with no gene match: 3. CDR1 is SGHAT and CDR2 is FQNNGV in the germline V gene. CDR3 in DNA: TGTGCCAGCAGCTTAGGACTAGCGGGACAAGAGCAGTACTTC. Encoded protein: CASSLGLAGQEQYF. Drawing the rest from reference TRBV11-2 and TRBJ2-7, the complete variable domain is EAGVAQSPRYKIIEKRQSVAFWCNPISGHATLYWYQQILGQGPKLLIQFQNNGVVDDSQLPKDRFSAERLKGVDSTLKIQPAKLEDSAVYLCASSLGLAGQEQYFGPGTRLTVT.

In its sample, this clonotype was seen many times. The V gene is TRBV20-1, the J gene TRBJ2-3; weak D call: TRBD1 (6 bases). The CDR3 runs to 14 residues. Trimming pared 6 bases from V and 6 bases from J, leaving 19 bases between. Germline CDR1 reads DFQATT; CDR2 reads SNEGSKA (reference sequence). CDR3 amino acids: CSAPLRGWGDTQYF. The CDR3, as DNA: TGCAGTGCCCCCCTTAGGGGGTGGGGGGATACGCAGTATTTT.

The genes are TRBV28 and TRBJ1-2; 11 nucleotides line up with TRBD1. The V segment lost 4 bases and the J segment 7 bases; nucleotides outside the gene matches: 5. Germline CDR1 reads MDHEN; CDR2 reads SYDVKM. The length of the CDR3 is 14 residues. Here the CDR3 reads CASSSGQGAGGYTF. The CDR3 DNA reads as TGTGCCAGCAGTTCCGGACAGGGGGCGGGTGGCTACACCTTC.

In its sample, this clonotype was seen many times. The CDR3 here is CASSPGWGNQPQHF. The CDR3 DNA follows: TGTGCCAGCAGTCCGGGATGGGGCAATCAGCCCCAGCATTTT. V usage is TRBV27 and J usage is TRBJ1-5; D is unresolved. This CDR3 region has 14 residues. Germline V gene sequence: CDR1 MNHEY, CDR2 SMNVEV (reference sequence). The V end was cut by 5 bases, the J end by 2 bases, with 10 bases between.

The chain uses TRBV28 and TRBJ2-7, with D tentatively TRBD1 or TRBD2 (5 bases each). In germline, CDR1 is MDHEN, CDR2 SYDVKM. V shed 6 bases and J shed 2 bases, with 14 bases lying between them. The CDR3 has 14 residues. The CDR3 coding sequence is TGTGCCAGCAGCCGACCCGGGACCACCTACGAGCAGTACTTC. Protein: CASSRPGTTYEQYF.

This clonotype has a handful of counts. The gene calls are TRBV7-9 and TRBJ1-1; no definite D call. Germline CDR1 reads SEHNR; CDR2 reads FQNEAQ (reference sequence). The CDR3 has 12 residues. V was clipped by 8 bases and J by 4 bases, with 11 bases between them. In nucleotides, the CDR3 is TGTGCCAGCGGCCCCGATCGCACTGAAGCTTTCTTT. It codes for CASGPDRTEAFF.

This clonotype came up a few times. The rearrangement links TRBV4-3 to TRBJ2-3; D may be TRBD1 (6 bases). CDR1 and CDR2 (germline): LGHNA, YSLEER. V gave up 1 base and J gave up 1 base, with 18 bases separating them. This CDR3 has 18 amino acids. The DNA of the CDR3 is TGCGCCAGCAGCCAAGTTGCGACGGGACACTTGCGCACAGATACGCAGTATTTT. Protein: CASSQVATGHLRTDTQYF.

V usage is TRBV7-8 and J usage is TRBJ2-7, with D perhaps TRBD1 or TRBD2 (6 bases each). This CDR3 comprises 15 residues. Trimming pared 5 bases from V and 5 bases from J, leaving 19 bases between. Germline values: CDR1 SGHVS, CDR2 FQNEAQ. CDR3 nucleotides: TGTGCCAGCAGCGCCCCGGAGTCGGGGGCGCACGAGCAGTACTTC. Encoded protein: CASSAPESGAHEQYF.

This clonotype was counted at least ten times. The chain recombines TRBV29-1 with TRBJ1-1; D perhaps matches TRBD1 (5 bases). CDR3 length: 14 residues. CDR1 is SQVTM and CDR2 is ANQGSEA in the germline V gene. V shed 8 bases and J shed 0 bases, with 16 bases lying between them. This chain's CDR3 is CSPREGPLNTEAFF. CDR3 DNA sequence: TGCAGCCCCCGAGAGGGACCTCTGAACACTGAAGCTTTCTTT.

CDR3 amino acids: CASSLAKRQETQYF. CDR3 DNA sequence: TGTGCCAGCAGCTTAGCAAAACGCCAAGAGACCCAGTACTTC. The rearrangement links TRBV7-9 to TRBJ2-5; D not certain. This CDR3 has 14 residues. V was clipped by 0 bases and J by 1 base, with 6 bases between them. The V gene's germline CDR1 is SEHNR and CDR2 FQNEAQ (reference sequence).

This sequence joins TRBV27 and TRBJ2-7; maybe TRBD2 (6 bases). The V and J ends lost 0 bases and 2 bases respectively, with 20 bases between them. The CDR3 has 18 amino acids. From germline, CDR1 is MNHEY and CDR2 SMNVEV (reference sequence). CDR3 nucleotide sequence: TGTGCCAGCAGTTTATCTCCCCCTTTGGCGGGGCTTACCTACGAGCAGTACTTC. Encoded protein: CASSLSPPLAGLTYEQYF.

V gene TRBV2 combines with J gene TRBJ1-1; D remains unclear. From germline, CDR1 is SNHLY and CDR2 FYNNEI. Trimming pared 3 bases from V and 1 base from J, leaving 6 bases between. The CDR3 length is 13 residues. In DNA, the CDR3 is TGTGCCAGCAGTGATCGGGAGAACACTGAAGCTTTCTTT. This translates into CASSDRENTEAFF.

This clonotype appeared many times. The chain recombines TRBV11-2 with TRBJ2-1; possible D gene TRBD2, 6 bases. V shed 4 bases and J shed 7 bases, with 20 bases lying between them. CDR3 size: 16 residues. CDR1 and CDR2 (germline): SGHAT, FQNNGV. The CDR3 DNA sequence: TGTGCCAGCAGCTACCCGGGGGTAGCGGCCATTAATGAGCAGTTCTTC. This sequence encodes CASSYPGVAAINEQFF.

The gene calls are TRBV18 and TRBJ1-2, with 10 bases lining up with TRBD1. The V segment lost 3 bases and the J segment 1 base; nucleotides outside the gene matches: 8. Per the germline V gene, CDR1 is KGHSH and CDR2 is LQKENI. The CDR3 runs 17 residues. The CDR3 region has the DNA TGTGCCAGCTCACCTTCGCTCGGGACAGGGGATAACTATGGCTACACCTTC. As protein: CASSPSLGTGDNYGYTF. The full variable domain, completed using reference TRBV18 and TRBJ1-2, is NAGVMQNPRHLVRRRGQEARLRCSPMKGHSHVYWYRQLPEEGLKFMVYLQKENIIDESGMPKERFSAEFPKEGPSILRIQQVVRGDSAAYFCASSPSLGTGDNYGYTFGSGTRLTVV.

This clonotype was seen ten or more times. The chain recombines TRBV20-1 with TRBJ2-3, with a possible D match to TRBD1 (5 bases). V lost 2 bases and J lost 5, with 14 bases in between. Germline V gives CDR1 DFQATT, CDR2 SNEGSKA (reference sequence). This CDR3 region has 14 residues. CDR3 coding DNA: TGCAGTGCTAGAATGGGGCAGGGTGTAGATACGCAGTATTTT. Protein: CSARMGQGVDTQYF.

The table lists this clonotype with a few counts. This sequence joins TRBV20-1 and TRBJ2-3; TRBD2 aligns across 11 bases. J lost 0 bases, V lost 4 bases, and 6 bases had no gene match. The V gene's germline CDR1 is DFQATT and CDR2 SNEGSKA (reference sequence). CDR3 length: 16 residues. The chain's CDR3 is CSANVLAGVSTDTQYF. The CDR3 coding sequence is TGCAGTGCTAATGTACTAGCGGGAGTGAGCACAGATACGCAGTATTTT.

This clonotype appeared once. A read error may account for a junction end that differs from germline. In DNA, the CDR3 is TGTGCCAACAGCAGAGAGTCCAGTTCCTACGAGCAGTACTTC. This codes for CANSRESSSYEQYF. The chain joins TRBV15 to TRBJ2-7; D uncertain. The V gene's germline CDR1 is LNHNV and CDR2 YYDKDF (reference sequence). The CDR3 covers 14 residues.

This clonotype was seen only a few times. The chain links TRBV5-5 to TRBJ2-2, with 7 bases lining up with TRBD2. CDR1 is SGHKS, CDR2 YYEKEE, per germline (reference sequence). The V segment lost 1 base and the J segment 4 bases; nucleotides outside the gene matches: 7. The CDR3 is 16 residues long. CDR3 DNA: TGTGCCAGCAGCTTGACCAGCGGGATCAGCACCGGGGAGCTGTTTTTT. It specifies CASSLTSGISTGELFF.

Ten or more counts support this clonotype. This chain uses TRBV20-1 with TRBJ2-3; tentatively, D is TRBD1 (5 bases). Trimming cost V 5 bases and J 0 bases, with 9 bases left between them. Germline V gives CDR1 DFQATT, CDR2 SNEGSKA (reference sequence). This CDR3 region has 13 residues. CDR3 coding DNA: TGCAGTGCTTCGACAGCTAGCACAGATACGCAGTATTTT. Translated, it gives CSASTASTDTQYF.

Many counts were recorded for this clonotype. The rearrangement links TRBV7-8 to TRBJ2-1; D is possibly TRBD1 (5 bases). Per the germline V gene, CDR1 is SGHVS and CDR2 is FQNEAQ. This CDR3 has 16 residues. V shed 1 base and J shed 6 bases, with 16 bases lying between them. CDR3 region: CASSLEWGRSGNEQFF. The CDR3 DNA reads TGTGCCAGCAGCTTAGAGTGGGGCAGGTCCGGCAATGAGCAGTTCTTC.

The chain links TRBV29-1 to TRBJ2-7, with D uncertain. V shed 2 bases and J shed 7 bases, with 12 bases lying between them. In germline, CDR1 is SQVTM, CDR2 ANQGSEA. The CDR3 is 12 amino acids. CDR3 in amino acids: CSVERGPGEQYF. DNA of the CDR3: TGCAGCGTTGAAAGAGGACCCGGGGAGCAGTACTTC.

In its sample, this clonotype was seen a few times. The chain carries TRBV9 and TRBJ2-5; D unclear. Germline-derived CDR1 and CDR2 are SGDLS and YYNGEE. The CDR3 consists of 12 residues. V dropped 0 bases and J dropped 3 bases, with 3 bases sitting between them. As DNA, the CDR3 is TGTGCCAGCAGCGTAGAAGAAGAGACCCAGTACTTC. Its translation: CASSVEEETQYF.

The rearrangement uses TRBV12-3 or TRBV12-4 and TRBJ1-1; a possible D gene is TRBD1 (6 bases). This CDR3 is 15 amino acids long. V was cut by 6 bases and J by 2 bases, with 16 bases left in between. CDR3 DNA: TGTGCCAGCAGGAGCGGAGGGGGGGGCAACACTGAAGCTTTCTTT. Its protein is CASRSGGGGNTEAFF.

The rearrangement joins TRBV5-1 to TRBJ2-2; D possibly corresponds to TRBD2 (5 bases). The CDR3 extends over 15 amino acids. The germline CDR1 and CDR2 sequences are SGHRS and YFSETQ. Between the trimmed V and J ends, which lost 3 bases and 0 bases, there was a span of 9 bases. DNA of the CDR3: TGCGCCAGCAGCTACAACGGGGCGAACACCGGGGAGCTGTTTTTT. Its translation is CASSYNGANTGELFF.